The next 7 T cell receptor beta chains were all read from a single sample in a study of blood T cell repertoires in COVID-19. Generated by immunoSEQ multiplex PCR, the TCRdb table keeps only in-frame clones and is missing some. The sample includes fewer than 400,000 clones, less than 85% seen only once; the top ten take 1.5% to 2%. The specimen sequenced was PBMCs or T cells enriched from blood (not recorded which). The receptors were sampled from a woman in her 30s who had been exposed to COVID-19.

The chain uses TRBV19 and TRBJ1-6, with D possibly being TRBD1 (6 bases). This CDR3 is built from 12 residues. Trimming took 6 bases from V and 14 from J, leaving 14 bases between them. CDR1 LNHDA and CDR2 SQIVND come from the germline V gene (reference sequence). CDR3 bases: TGTGCCAGTAGGGGGGCGCCGAGGACCCTCCACTTT. This codes for CASRGAPRTLHF.

The gene calls are TRBV7-8 and TRBJ2-5; TRBD1 agrees at 7 bases. V trimming: 2 bases; J trimming: 1 base; junction bases outside the gene matches: 4. Germline V gives CDR1 SGHVS, CDR2 FQNEAQ. The CDR3 contains 15 residues. CDR3 in DNA: TGTGCCAGCAGCTTATGGGCAGGGGGCCAAGAGACCCAGTACTTC. Protein product: CASSLWAGGQETQYF.

The chain carries TRBV2 and TRBJ1-5; tentative D call: TRBD1 (6 bases). The CDR3 is 15 residues long. V was cut by 7 bases and J by 3 bases, with 16 bases left in between. Per the germline V gene, CDR1 is SNHLY and CDR2 is FYNNEI. The CDR3 reads CASTVTGYDNQPQHF. CDR3 nucleotide sequence: TGTGCCAGCACCGTTACAGGGTACGACAATCAGCCCCAGCATTTT.

This chain uses TRBV24-1 with TRBJ2-2; TRBD1 matches at 7 bases. Germline lookup yields CDR1 KGHDR and CDR2 SFDVKD. The junction had 4 bases not matched to a gene; V was cut back by 2 bases and J by 2 bases. This CDR3 has 16 amino acids. CDR3 sequence reads: CATSDSDRPNTGELFF. Written as DNA, the CDR3 is TGTGCCACCAGTGATTCGGACAGGCCTAACACCGGGGAGCTGTTTTTT.

The chain carries TRBV5-4 and TRBJ1-5; weak D call: TRBD1 (6 bases). The V end was cut by 4 bases, the J end by 4 bases, with 12 bases between. The CDR3 totals 14 residues. The germline V gene has CDR1 SGHNT and CDR2 YYREEE (reference sequence). As DNA, the CDR3 is TGTGCCAGCAGCAGAAAGGGGGAAAATCAGCCCCAGCATTTT. It is translated as CASSRKGENQPQHF.

The rearrangement links TRBV7-9 to TRBJ2-7; D possibly corresponds to TRBD2 (6 bases). Trimming took off 5 bases at V and 4 bases at J, with 39 bases between the two ends. The CDR3 covers 22 residues. CDR1 and CDR2 from the germline V gene are SEHNR and FQNEAQ (reference sequence). The chain's CDR3 is CASSNPFSRLSSVNGFMYEQYF. The CDR3 DNA is TGTGCCAGCAGCAACCCCTTCTCCCGCTTGTCTAGCGTGAACGGGTTTATGTACGAGCAGTACTTC.

The chain has TRBV19 and TRBJ2-3, with a weak D call TRBD2 (6 bases). V was cut by 6 bases and J by 7 bases, with 8 bases left in between. The CDR3 length is 11 residues. CDR1 and CDR2 from the germline V gene are LNHDA and SQIVND (reference sequence). CDR3 sequence (DNA): TGTGCCAGTAGGGGGGGAAATACGCAGTATTTT. Encoded protein: CASRGGNTQYF.